These T cell receptor beta chains were read from a single sample in a study of vaccination and CD4 T cells after COVID-19. One entry per CDR3 protein, called by TCRdb with MiXCR from the PCR reads. The sample carries approximately 14,000 distinct CDR3 sequences, around 30% recorded once. No antigen has been assigned to these receptors. The specimen sequenced was cultured CD4+ T cells from blood. These TCRs come from a human donor with COVID-19. The CDR3 runs from the conserved cysteine through the conserved F or W. D genes are given only for firm matches. Size tells how often a clone was seen (once, few, many) or the class of an expanded clone, and some rows leave it out.

CDR3 length | D gene | J gene | V gene | clone size | CDR3 protein | CDR3 DNA
16 | TRBD1 | TRBJ1-1 | TRBV11-2 | few | CASSLAGGKTNTEAFF | TGTGCCAGCAGCTTAGCAGGGGGCAAGACGAACACTGAAGCTTTCTTT
15 | - | TRBJ2-1 | TRBV4-1 | - | CASSHEWGGRGEQFF | TGCGCCAGCAGCCACGAATGGGGGGGCCGGGGTGAGCAGTTCTTC
15 | - | TRBJ1-5 | TRBV20-1 | - | CSAGTRLSSNQPQHF | TGCAGTGCTGGGACCCGCCTTAGTAGCAATCAGCCCCAGCATTTT
15 | - | TRBJ2-5 | TRBV19 | - | CASSPSMGRQETQYF | TGTGCCAGTAGCCCCTCGATGGGGAGGCAAGAGACCCAGTACTTC
14 | TRBD1 | TRBJ1-2 | TRBV11-1 | - | CASSLNRGRGGYTF | TGTGCCAGCAGCTTAAACAGGGGGCGTGGAGGCTACACCTTC
14 | - | TRBJ1-1 | TRBV5-1 | once | CASSRDIGDTEAFF | TGCGCCAGCAGCCGCGACATTGGGGACACTGAAGCTTTCTTT
12 | - | TRBJ1-2 | TRBV30 | few | CAWSGRDYGYTF | TGTGCCTGGAGTGGCAGGGACTATGGCTACACCTTC
13 | - | TRBJ1-2 | TRBV30 | - | CAWSGGWEQGYTF | TGTGCCTGGAGTGGGGGGTGGGAGCAAGGCTACACCTTC
16 | TRBD2 | TRBJ2-3 | TRBV7-9 | - | CASSSPSGGGTDTQYF | TGTGCCAGCAGCTCTCCTAGCGGGGGAGGCACAGATACGCAGTATTTT
14 | TRBD2 | TRBJ2-5 | TRBV20-1 | - | CSARVAGGQETQYF | TGCAGTGCTAGGGTAGCGGGGGGGCAAGAGACCCAGTACTTC
17 | TRBD2 | TRBJ2-5 | TRBV7-2 | - | CASSTGTSSSSQETQYF | TGTGCCAGCAGCACCGGGACTAGCTCCTCCTCCCAAGAGACCCAGTACTTC
16 | - | TRBJ2-1 | TRBV25-1 | - | CASSASGTPRLVEQFF | TGTGCCAGCAGCGCCTCCGGGACCCCCCGGTTGGTTGAGCAGTTCTTC
14 | - | TRBJ1-1 | TRBV19 | few | CASSIPGQNTEAFF | TGTGCCAGTAGTATACCGGGACAGAACACTGAAGCTTTCTTT
15 | - | TRBJ1-4 | TRBV27 | few | CASSLSSQFSEKLFF | TGTGCCAGCAGTTTATCTTCACAGTTTAGTGAAAAACTGTTTTTT
13 | TRBD1 | TRBJ1-6 | TRBV18 | once | CASSPNPGGSLHF | TGTGCCAGCTCACCAAATCCAGGGGGCTCCCTCCACTTT
16 | - | TRBJ2-1 | TRBV6-1 | - | CASSERSNGARNEQFF | TGTGCCAGCAGTGAAAGGAGTAATGGGGCGAGGAATGAGCAGTTCTTC
15 | TRBD2 | TRBJ2-5 | TRBV2 | - | CASRGLAGNQETQYF | TGTGCCAGCAGGGGACTAGCGGGGAACCAAGAGACCCAGTACTTC
15 | TRBD1 | TRBJ2-1 | TRBV11-3 | - | CASSSGTGGKNEQFF | TGTGCCAGCAGCTCCGGGACAGGGGGCAAGAATGAGCAGTTCTTC
16 | - | TRBJ1-5 | TRBV6-1 | few | CASTELYGGKNQPQHF | TGTGCCAGCACTGAACTGTATGGAGGCAAAAATCAGCCCCAGCATTTT
15 | TRBD2 | TRBJ2-5 | TRBV30 | - | CAWRSGLVPQETQYF | TGTGCCTGGAGGTCCGGACTAGTCCCCCAAGAGACCCAGTACTTC
11 | - | TRBJ2-1 | TRBV20-1 | - | CSASMMNEQFF | TGCAGTGCTAGTATGATGAATGAGCAGTTCTTC
14 | - | TRBJ2-5 | TRBV19 | - | CASSDTRGSETQYF | TGTGCCAGTAGTGACACACGGGGTTCAGAGACCCAGTACTTC
16 | - | TRBJ1-1 | TRBV19 | few | CASSIGGGDMNTEAFF | TGTGCCAGTAGTATAGGTGGCGGAGACATGAACACTGAAGCTTTCTTT
15 | - | TRBJ2-5 | TRBV7-2 | - | CASSNTQNRKETQYF | TGTGCCAGCAGCAACACTCAAAACAGAAAAGAGACCCAGTACTTC
12 | TRBD2 | TRBJ2-7 | TRBV6-2/TRBV6-3 | - | CASRAGPGEQYF | TGTGCCAGCAGAGCGGGGCCAGGCGAGCAGTACTTC
15 | TRBD1 | TRBJ1-1 | TRBV6-5 | - | CASSLGGGSNTEAFF | TGTGCCAGCAGTTTAGGGGGCGGTTCGAACACTGAAGCTTTCTTT
14 | - | TRBJ1-5 | TRBV10-3 | few | CASGGVLGNQPQHF | TGTGCCTCGGGGGGGGTTCTGGGCAATCAGCCCCAGCATTTT
12 | - | TRBJ2-3 | TRBV2 | - | CASPPSGDTQYF | TGTGCCAGCCCACCATCCGGAGATACGCAGTATTTT
16 | - | TRBJ2-5 | TRBV19 | few | CASSIRSQGGVATQYF | TGTGCCAGTAGTATTCGTAGTCAAGGTGGGGTAGCGACCCAGTACTTC
17 | - | TRBJ1-2 | TRBV6-2/TRBV6-3 | - | CASVRDGQILLLRGYTF | TGTGCCAGCGTCCGGGACGGACAGATACTTCTATTGCGTGGCTACACCTTC
16 | TRBD1 | TRBJ2-7 | TRBV11-3 | - | CASSPTFDRVSYEQYF | TGTGCCAGCAGCCCCACATTTGACAGGGTCTCCTACGAGCAGTACTTC
11 | - | TRBJ2-7 | TRBV12-5 | few | CASGQGFEQYF | TGTGCTAGTGGCCAGGGTTTCGAGCAGTACTTC
13 | TRBD1 | TRBJ2-2 | TRBV12-3/TRBV12-4 | - | CASILTGGGELFF | TGTGCCAGCATTCTTACAGGGGGCGGGGAGCTGTTTTTT
14 | - | TRBJ2-7 | TRBV7-8 | - | CASSQKFSTYEQYF | TGTGCCAGCAGCCAAAAATTCAGCACCTACGAGCAGTACTTC
13 | - | TRBJ2-3 | TRBV20-1 | - | CSASQGLGDTQYF | TGCAGTGCTAGTCAGGGACTCGGGGATACGCAGTATTTT
14 | TRBD1 | TRBJ1-1 | TRBV27 | - | CASSFRDRGTEAFF | TGTGCCAGCAGTTTCCGGGACAGGGGGACTGAAGCTTTCTTT
15 | - | TRBJ1-5 | TRBV2 | - | CASSEEGKSNQPQHF | TGTGCCAGCAGTGAAGAGGGGAAAAGCAATCAGCCCCAGCATTTT
14 | - | TRBJ2-1 | TRBV7-3 | - | CASSRGGSYNEQFF | TGTGCCAGCAGCCGGGGAGGCTCCTACAATGAGCAGTTCTTC
12 | - | TRBJ2-3 | TRBV19 | few | CASSFLTDTQYF | TGTGCCAGTAGTTTTCTTACAGATACGCAGTATTTT
12 | - | TRBJ2-3 | TRBV6-1 | - | CASSDGGYTQYF | TGTGCCAGCAGTGATGGAGGCTATACGCAGTATTTT
15 | - | TRBJ1-5 | TRBV18 | - | CASSPQGTLTPPQHF | TGTGCCAGCTCACCACAGGGGACGCTTACTCCGCCCCAGCATTTT
12 | - | TRBJ1-2 | TRBV11-2 | few | CASSLSDYGYTF | TGTGCCAGCAGCTTAAGTGATTATGGCTACACCTTC
13 | TRBD1 | TRBJ1-1 | TRBV6-1 | - | CASTGQGNTEAFF | TGTGCCAGCACGGGACAGGGGAACACTGAAGCTTTCTTT
13 | - | TRBJ1-2 | TRBV25-1 | - | CASGEGDNYGYTF | TGTGCCAGCGGTGAGGGGGATAACTATGGCTACACCTTC
18 | - | TRBJ2-7 | TRBV4-2 | - | CASSQDLPTVDRLYEQYF | TGTGCCAGCAGCCAAGATCTACCAACAGTCGACAGATTATACGAGCAGTACTTC
13 | TRBD1 | TRBJ2-7 | TRBV11-1 | - | CASQGDGAYEQYF | TGTGCCAGCCAGGGGGACGGAGCCTACGAGCAGTACTTC
16 | - | TRBJ1-6 | TRBV20-1 | medium-sized | CSARAQARSYNSPLHF | TGCAGTGCTAGGGCTCAGGCCAGGTCCTATAATTCACCCCTCCACTTT
14 | - | TRBJ2-3 | TRBV7-2 | - | CASSPGRTTDTQYF | TGTGCCAGCAGCCCTGGCAGGACGACAGATACGCAGTATTTT
16 | TRBD2 | TRBJ2-5 | TRBV20-1 | - | CSARTSSGALQETQYF | TGCAGTGCTAGAACCTCTAGCGGGGCCCTCCAAGAGACCCAGTACTTC
16 | TRBD2 | TRBJ2-7 | TRBV27 | few | CASSALLAGAFYEQYF | TGTGCCAGCAGTGCCCTTTTAGCGGGGGCCTTTTACGAGCAGTACTTC